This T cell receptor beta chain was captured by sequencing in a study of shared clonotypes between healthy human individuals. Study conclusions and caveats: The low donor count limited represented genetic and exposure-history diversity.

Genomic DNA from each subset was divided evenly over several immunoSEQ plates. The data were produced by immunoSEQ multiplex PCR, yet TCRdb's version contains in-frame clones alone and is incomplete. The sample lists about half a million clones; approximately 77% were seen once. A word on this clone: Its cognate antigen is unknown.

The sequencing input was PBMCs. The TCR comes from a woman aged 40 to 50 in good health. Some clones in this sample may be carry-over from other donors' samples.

The CDR3 DNA is TGTGCCAGCAGCCCCCGCGGGGGAGCGGGGGGAGGAGAGACCCAGTACTTC. Its protein product is CASSPRGGAGGGETQYF. The rearrangement links TRBV11-2 to TRBJ2-5, with 9 bases that match TRBD2. Losses at the gene ends were 5 bases for V and 4 bases for J; bases not matched to a gene: 14. The CDR3 consists of 17 residues. Germline assignment: CDR1 SGHAT and CDR2 FQNNGV.